This entry is about one T cell receptor (beta chain). Its antigen is still unknown. No quality values exist for individual bases; no much larger clone is one base distant. The data belong to a study of blood T cell repertoires in COVID-19 (dated by TCRdb to 2019 to 2021). Looking at the study overall: Samples covering the acute and convalescent phases of COVID-19 were provided by collaborators in the United States, Italy and Spain. The samples were drawn from two sources: the first 160 participants of the ongoing ImmuneRACE study, and 1,000 to 1,500 subjects contributed by 6 global collaborators. The repertoires were made available in a free public database intended to serve as a resource for research on the immune response to SARS-CoV-2. Deeply sampled blood TCRbeta repertoires from subjects exposed to, actively infected with, or recovered from COVID-19 were included in the dataset. Nearly every sample came with metadata listing a de-identified subject ID, COVID-19 status, age in years and sex. The prospective study material was composed of cDNA or gDNA derived from T cells, B-cell-depleted T cells, or PBMCs. Where available, HLA class I and class II types were taken from metadata supplied by the sample provider and were not determined by assay-based typing. Results and caveats for the whole study, not just this receptor: Clinical and demographic metadata were provided uncurated, with the amount varying by source and participant.

Each collaborating institution followed its own protocols to collect whole blood in K2EDTA tubes. For TCRbeta analysis, collaborator samples were shipped as frozen whole blood, as isolated PBMCs, or as DNA extracted from either sample type. TCRbeta CDR3 regions were amplified from genomic DNA using the immunoSEQ Assay, a bias-controlled multiplex PCR. As for the authors' bioinformatics: Nucleated cell counts per sample were estimated from amplification of reference gene primers within the assay. Sequence reads were collapsed and filtered to measure the absolute abundance of every unique TCRbeta CDR3 rearrangement. For each sample, productive Simpson clonality was calculated by taking the square root of Simpson's diversity index across productive rearrangements. TCRdb took over this immuneACCESS table, retaining in-frame rearrangements with V and J assigned. Such tables are incomplete; in checked studies, under half of the missing clones stem from an unresolved V gene, and the remainder is unexplained. For V, J and clone size, that table is used; D and trimming come from the DNA. The sample table lists 150,000 or so clones, roughly 82% of them with a count of one. The ten largest clones represent 8.4% of the sample.

CDR1 and CDR2, looked up from the germline V gene, are MDHEN and SYDVKM. The CDR3 measures 14 amino acids from cysteine to phenylalanine. The sequence is cut down to CDR3 DNA, 42 bases in frame from base 1. The V end gives up 6 bases and the J end 4 bases, leaving 2 bases in the junction not matched to a gene. The clonotype was recovered from a woman aged 70-85 years with acute or convalescent COVID-19. This chain joins TRBV28 to TRBJ1-6; TRBD1 fits 8 bases in the junction. What was sequenced was peripheral blood. The DNA is TGTGCCAGCAGACAGGGGGGTTATAATTCACCCCTCCACTTT. This codes for CASRQGGYNSPLHF.